This T cell receptor beta chain originates from a study of beta chain features in type 1 diabetes. Study results and caveats: The influence of HLA type on TCRB rearrangement stayed undetermined. Patients with Type 1 diabetes showed moderately but significantly shorter TCRB CDR3s in all four CD4+ subsets.

This CDR3 comprises 14 residues. The V gene lost 8 bases and the J gene lost 1 base, with 15 bases spanning the gap. Germline CDR1 is SGHVS and CDR2 is FQNEAQ. The isolated RNA, all of it, was reverse transcribed, so expressed TCRB transcripts were what got sequenced. Method: immunoSEQ multiplex PCR; TCRdb's copy keeps in-frame clones and lacks some. The table has around 250,000 clones, less than 15% seen once; the top ten hold around 0.026%. Markers CD45RO/CCR7/CD25/CD127/CD95/CD27 served to sort CD4+ naive, central memory, regulatory and stem cell-like memory cells. Sorting produced populations that all topped 95% purity. Concerning this clone: Its antigen is not known.

The sequence was obtained from a woman in her forties in good health. The chain employs TRBV7-8 and TRBJ2-7, with D possibly being TRBD1 (6 bases). Sequencing was done on a sample of naive CD4+ T cells from blood. CDR3 bases: TGTGCCAGCCGCGACAGGTCTTCTTCCTACGAGCAGTACTTC. The encoded protein is CASRDRSSSYEQYF.